This T cell receptor beta chain was observed in a study of T cells in localized non-small cell lung cancer. This CDR3 has 15 amino acids. The germline CDR1 and CDR2 sequences are MNHEY and SVGAGI. Trimming took off 0 bases at V and 8 bases at J, with 13 bases between the two ends. Produced via immunoSEQ multiplex PCR; TCRdb's table is partial and in-frame only. The sample has over 25,000 clones, 78% seen once. The chain joins TRBV6-5 to TRBJ2-2; D perhaps matches TRBD2 (5 bases). The origin of this receptor is a male donor older than 55 with stage II squamous cell lung carcinoma. The material was peripheral blood, obtained before any cancer treatment. CDR3 in DNA: TGTGCCAGCAGTTACTCCAACCGGGGTGCGGGGGAGCTGTTTTTT. Translated: CASSYSNRGAGELFF.